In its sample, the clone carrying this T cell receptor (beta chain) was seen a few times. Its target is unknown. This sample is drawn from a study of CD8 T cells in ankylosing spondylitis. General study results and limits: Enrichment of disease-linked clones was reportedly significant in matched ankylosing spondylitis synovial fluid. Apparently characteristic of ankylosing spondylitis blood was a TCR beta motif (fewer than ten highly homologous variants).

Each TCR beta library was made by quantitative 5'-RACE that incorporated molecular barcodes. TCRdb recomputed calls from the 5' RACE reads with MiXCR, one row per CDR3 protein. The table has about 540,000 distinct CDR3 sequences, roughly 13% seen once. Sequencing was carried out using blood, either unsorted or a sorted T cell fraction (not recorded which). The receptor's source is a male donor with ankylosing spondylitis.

The DNA for the CDR3 is TGCGCCAGCCTCCCCGAACTAGCGGGAGTAGGCGATACGCAGTATTTT. Protein sequence: CASLPELAGVGDTQYF. The chain is built from TRBV5-1 and TRBJ2-3; 11 nucleotides line up with TRBD2. The V and J ends lost 7 bases and 6 bases, in that order; junction bases with no gene match: 13. The CDR3 is made up of 16 amino acids. The V gene's germline CDR1 is SGHRS and CDR2 YFSETQ.